These 16 T cell receptor beta chains share one sample of origin, sequenced in a study of CD8 T cells in Susac syndrome. Reverse transcription used about 0.45 to 1 ug RNA and random hexamers. TCRdb re-called the immunoSEQ multiplex PCR reads through MiXCR, storing one row per CDR3 protein. The data contain about 140,000 distinct CDR3 sequences, just under 95% of them singletons. The sample taken for sequencing was CD4+ T cells from PBMCs. The receptors were sampled from a human donor with Susac syndrome.

The CDR3 spells CASTTGRDQPQHF. The CDR3 DNA follows: TGTGCCAGCACCACGGGCAGGGATCAGCCCCAGCATTTT. The chain employs TRBV27 and TRBJ1-5, with D perhaps TRBD1 (5 bases). Trimming pared 7 bases from V and 5 bases from J, leaving 12 bases between. Per germline, CDR1 MNHEY and CDR2 SMNVEV (reference sequence). The CDR3 spans 13 residues.

The chain combines TRBV4-1 with TRBJ1-5; no definite D call. V was pared by 0 bases and J by 5 bases, with 8 bases between. In germline, CDR1 is MGHRA, CDR2 YSYEKL. This CDR3 is 14 amino acids long. CDR3 bases: TGCGCCAGCAGCCAAGAGTTGAGGGATCAGCCCCAGCATTTT. Translated: CASSQELRDQPQHF.

This chain links TRBV2 with TRBJ1-1, with 7 bases matching TRBD1. Germline V lookup: CDR1 SNHLY, CDR2 FYNNEI. The CDR3 has 16 amino acids. J was trimmed by 0 bases and V by 8 bases; bases with no gene match: 12. The CDR3 spells CASDVPGQRMNTEAFF. Written as DNA, the CDR3 is TGTGCCAGCGATGTCCCGGGACAGCGGATGAACACTGAAGCTTTCTTT.

The chain employs TRBV30 and TRBJ2-4; D remains ambiguous. CDR1 and CDR2 from the germline V gene are GTSNPN and SVGIG (reference sequence). The CDR3 spans 11 residues. Trimming removed 8 bases from V and 7 bases from J, with 12 bases in between. Written as DNA, the CDR3 is TGTGCCGGCAACAAATGGAACATTCAGTACTTC. Translated, it gives CAGNKWNIQYF.

This clonotype was counted a single time. The CDR3 protein is CASSLGFSGPTDTQYF. The CDR3 region has the DNA TGTGCCAGCAGCTTAGGCTTTAGCGGCCCCACAGATACGCAGTATTTT. This chain connects TRBV7-9 to TRBJ2-3, with D possibly being TRBD2 (6 bases). The CDR3 has 16 residues. Germline lookup yields CDR1 SEHNR and CDR2 FQNEAQ (reference sequence). Trimming removed 1 base at V and 2 bases at J, with 13 bases between.

This CDR3 reads CASRGQYPNSGANVLTF. Written as DNA, the CDR3 is TGTGCCAGCAGGGGACAGTACCCTAACTCTGGGGCCAACGTCCTGACTTTC. This rearrangement joins TRBV6-1 to TRBJ2-6; TRBD1 aligns across 7 bases. V gave up 6 bases and J gave up 0 bases; unmatched junction bases: 8. This CDR3 is 17 amino acids long. Germline-derived CDR1 and CDR2 are MNHNS and SASEGT.

The chain couples TRBV20-1 to TRBJ2-5; no firm D call. V was clipped by 3 bases and J by 5 bases, with 10 bases between them. CDR1 is DFQATT and CDR2 is SNEGSKA in the germline V gene (reference sequence). There are 12 residues in the CDR3. CDR3 sequence reads: CSARPLRETQYF. CDR3 nucleotide sequence: TGCAGTGCTAGGCCCCTAAGGGAGACCCAGTACTTC.

This chain connects TRBV24-1 to TRBJ2-1, with D possibly called TRBD1 or TRBD2 (5 bases each). The CDR3 is 13 amino acids. The V gene's germline CDR1 is KGHDR and CDR2 SFDVKD. Trimming pared 5 bases from V and 4 bases from J, leaving 8 bases between. DNA of the CDR3: TGTGCCACCAGTGTCGGGGCGTACAATGAGCAGTTCTTC. Translating gives CATSVGAYNEQFF.

This clonotype came up a few times. The chain recombines TRBV4-2 with TRBJ1-1; D not resolved. V was clipped by 4 bases and J by 0 bases, with 6 bases between them. Germline V gene data show CDR1 as LGHNA and CDR2 as YNFKEQ. This CDR3 has 13 amino acids. The CDR3 nucleotides are TGTGCCAGCAGCCTACAGATGAACACTGAAGCTTTCTTT. Translation: CASSLQMNTEAFF.

V usage is TRBV20-1 and J usage is TRBJ2-1, with 10 bases that match TRBD1. V was clipped by 6 bases and J by 3 bases; unmatched bases: 5. This CDR3 comprises 14 residues. Per the germline V gene, CDR1 is DFQATT and CDR2 is SNEGSKA (reference sequence). CDR3 loop: CSARTGGHYNEQFF. CDR3 sequence (DNA): TGCAGTGCCCGGACAGGGGGGCACTACAATGAGCAGTTCTTC.

The chain recombines TRBV28 with TRBJ1-5; D is uncertain. Trimming removed 3 bases at V and 5 bases at J, with 5 bases between. Germline V gene sequence: CDR1 MDHEN, CDR2 SYDVKM. The CDR3 is 12 residues long. CDR3 residues: CASSFKYQPQHF. Here the CDR3 DNA reads TGTGCCAGCAGTTTCAAGTATCAGCCCCAGCATTTT. Looking up the rest from reference TRBV28 and TRBJ1-5 gives the full variable domain: DVKVTQSSRYLVKRTGEKVFLECVQDMDHENMFWYRQDPGLGLRLIYFSYDVKMKEKGDIPEGYSVSREKKERFSLILESASTNQTSMYLCASSFKYQPQHFGDGTRLSIL.

The rearrangement uses TRBV3-1 and TRBJ2-3; 7 nucleotides align to TRBD2. Germline V gene sequence: CDR1 LGHDT, CDR2 YNNKEL (reference sequence). V trimming: 3 bases; J trimming: 6 bases; junction bases outside the gene matches: 9. The CDR3 has 15 residues. The CDR3 protein is CASSQSGALYDTQYF. The CDR3 coding sequence is TGTGCCAGCAGCCAGAGCGGGGCCTTGTATGATACGCAGTATTTT.

The gene calls are TRBV6-1 and TRBJ2-1; tentative D call: TRBD1 (6 bases). The CDR3 length is 15 residues. Germline V CDR1 and CDR2: MNHNS, SASEGT. The V end was cut by 0 bases, the J end by 9 bases, with 15 bases between. CDR3 loop: CASSEAGRARGEQFF. The CDR3 nucleotides read TGTGCCAGCAGTGAAGCGGGCAGGGCCAGGGGTGAGCAGTTCTTC.

The CDR3 sequence is CASSRRGGANTEAFF. CDR3 sequence (DNA): TGTGCCAGCAGCCGCCGCGGAGGGGCGAACACTGAAGCTTTCTTT. The chain is built from TRBV13 and TRBJ1-1; the D gene is possibly TRBD1 (5 bases). Trimming pared 5 bases from V and 1 base from J, leaving 14 bases between. Germline lookup yields CDR1 PRHDT and CDR2 FYEKMQ (reference sequence). The CDR3 is 15 amino acids.

The J gene is TRBJ2-1, the V gene TRBV18, with 13 nucleotides matching TRBD2. This CDR3 is built from 16 residues. Germline values: CDR1 KGHSH, CDR2 LQKENI. Trimming cost V 1 base and J 5 bases; bases outside gene matches: 2. The CDR3 reads CASSPLLAGGNNEQFF. CDR3 sequence (DNA): TGTGCCAGCTCACCACTACTAGCGGGAGGGAACAATGAGCAGTTCTTC.

The chain recombines TRBV20-1 with TRBJ2-3; D not resolved. This CDR3 region has 12 residues. Trimming removed 6 bases from V and 2 bases from J, with 9 bases in between. Germline assignment: CDR1 DFQATT and CDR2 SNEGSKA (reference sequence). The CDR3 spells CSAIPSTDTQYF. The CDR3 nucleotides read TGCAGTGCCATCCCTTCCACAGATACGCAGTATTTT.